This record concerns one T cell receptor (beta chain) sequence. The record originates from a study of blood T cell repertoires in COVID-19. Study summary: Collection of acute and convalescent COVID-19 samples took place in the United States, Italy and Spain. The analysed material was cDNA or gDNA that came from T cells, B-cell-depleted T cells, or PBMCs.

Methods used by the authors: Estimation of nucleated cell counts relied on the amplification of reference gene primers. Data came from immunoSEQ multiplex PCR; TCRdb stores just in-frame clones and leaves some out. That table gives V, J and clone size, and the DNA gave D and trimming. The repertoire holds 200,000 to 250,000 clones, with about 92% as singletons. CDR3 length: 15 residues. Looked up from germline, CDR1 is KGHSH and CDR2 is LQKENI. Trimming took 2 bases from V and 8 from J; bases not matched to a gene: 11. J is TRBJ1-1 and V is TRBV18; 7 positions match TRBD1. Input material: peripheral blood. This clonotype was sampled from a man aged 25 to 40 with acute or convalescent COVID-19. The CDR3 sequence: CASSPGTALDTEAFF. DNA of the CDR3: TGTGCCAGCTCACCAGGGACAGCTTTGGATACGGAAGCTTTCTTT.